This TCR beta chain came from a study of beta chain features in type 1 diabetes. Across the study: Sorted cells numbering over 95,000,000 were examined across all samples.

A heparinised blood draw that averaged about 100 mL was obtained once from each donor. CD45RO/CCR7/CD25/CD127/CD95/CD27 staining was used to isolate CD4+ naive, central memory, regulatory and stem cell-like memory cells by sorting. In this sample, this clone turned up a few times. Its specificity is unknown. CDR3 length: 16 amino acids. Germline-derived CDR1 and CDR2 are MGHDK and SYGVNS. The junction had 10 bases not matched to a gene; V was cut back by 3 bases and J by 9 bases. As every portion of the isolated RNA was reverse transcribed, the sequencing read expressed TCRB transcripts. Only in-frame clones appear in the TCRdb table, and some are missing; sequencing was by immunoSEQ multiplex PCR. The table records 550,000 to 850,000 clones, 13% of them present only once. The study's findings and limits: Type 1 diabetes patients had VDJ junctions that carried fewer insertions and more deletions. Shortening of TCRB CDR3s, moderate but significant, appeared in all four CD4+ subsets of Type 1 diabetes patients.

The genes are TRBV25-1 and TRBJ1-6, with TRBD1 matching over 8 bases. The sequence was obtained from a man aged 18 to 30 with type 1 diabetes. The specimen sequenced was naive CD4+ T cells from blood. The CDR3: CASSEIQGAGSSPLHF. CDR3 nucleotides: TGTGCCAGCAGTGAGATCCAGGGGGCAGGGAGTTCACCCCTCCACTTT.